The 14 T cell receptor beta chains presented below share a single source sample, sequenced in a study of T-cell memory formation after mild COVID-19. TCRdb reanalysed the 5' RACE reads using MiXCR and keeps one entry per CDR3 protein. The sample yields roughly 29,000 distinct CDR3 sequences, around 7% seen once. The sample comprised PBMCs or a T cell subset sorted from them (not recorded which). The receptors derive from an adult woman who had mild COVID-19 (a few samples of this study predate the infection). Cell type and time point are not known.

This clonotype was seen repeatedly, ten times or more. The CDR3 DNA sequence: TGTGCCAGCAGTTTAACCCCTTCCGGGGGACACAAAGGAGAGACCCAGTACTTC. The encoded protein is CASSLTPSGGHKGETQYF. This chain uses TRBV12-3 or TRBV12-4 with TRBJ2-5; D is possibly TRBD1 or TRBD2 (6 bases each). The CDR3 is 18 amino acids. V was cut by 2 bases and J by 4 bases, with 23 bases left in between.

This clonotype was found many times. The chain combines TRBV25-1 with TRBJ2-5, with 7 bases lining up with TRBD1. The V gene's germline CDR1 is MGHDK and CDR2 SYGVNS. The CDR3 totals 14 residues. Trimming took 4 bases from V and 4 from J; bases not matched to a gene: 6. The CDR3 is CASSVDRARETQYF. In DNA form, the CDR3 reads TGTGCCAGCAGTGTTGACAGGGCGCGAGAGACCCAGTACTTC. The full variable domain, completed using reference TRBV25-1 and TRBJ2-5, is EADIYQTPRYLVIGTGKKITLECSQTMGHDKMYWYQQDPGMELHLIHYSYGVNSTEKGDLSSESTVSRIRTEHFPLTLESARPSHTSQYLCASSVDRARETQYFGPGTRLLVL.

This clonotype was observed at least ten times. The rearrangement uses TRBV20-1 and TRBJ2-1, with a weak D call TRBD2 (6 bases). V dropped 5 bases and J dropped 5 bases, with 10 bases sitting between them. Germline V gene sequence: CDR1 DFQATT, CDR2 SNEGSKA (reference sequence). The CDR3 sequence is 12 residues long. DNA of the CDR3: TGCAGTGCTCGGAGGAGGGACAATGAGCAGTTCTTC. This gives the protein CSARRRDNEQFF.

This clonotype occurred many times. This sequence joins TRBV12-3 or TRBV12-4 and TRBJ2-7; D call uncertain. V dropped 1 base and J dropped 1 base, with 2 bases sitting between them. This CDR3 region has 12 residues. The CDR3 sequence is CASSLESYEQYF. CDR3 coding DNA: TGTGCCAGCAGTTTAGAGTCCTACGAGCAGTACTTC.

This clonotype was detected many times. The gene calls are TRBV3-1 and TRBJ2-5; D gene unclear. This CDR3 region has 15 residues. V dropped 0 bases and J dropped 5 bases, with 13 bases sitting between them. The germline V gene has CDR1 LGHDT and CDR2 YNNKEL (reference sequence). The CDR3 region is CASSQDEVVKETQYF. CDR3 DNA: TGTGCCAGCAGCCAAGATGAGGTAGTGAAGGAGACCCAGTACTTC.

This clonotype was detected only a few times. Just one base apart from a much larger clone, this may be a read error. The chain's CDR3 is CRAGTGGIGAFF. CDR3 DNA: TGCAGAGCCGGGACAGGGGGCATTGGGGCTTTCTTT. The chain combines TRBV29-1 with TRBJ1-1; TRBD1 matches 12 bases. This CDR3 is built from 12 residues. Germline V gene sequence: CDR1 SQVTM, CDR2 ANQGSEA.

This clonotype appeared many times. V is TRBV5-1 and J is TRBJ1-2; 9 bases line up with TRBD1. The length of the CDR3 is 13 residues. CDR1 and CDR2 (germline): SGHRS, YFSETQ. V shed 3 bases, J shed 9 bases, and the junction held 6 bases outside the gene matches. In DNA, the CDR3 is TGCGCCAGCAGCTCCGGGACAGGGATGAGCTACACCTTC. Its translation is CASSSGTGMSYTF.

This clonotype has a count of ten or more. This rearrangement joins TRBV20-1 to TRBJ1-5; 7 bases map to TRBD1. Unmatched junction bases numbered 7, after V lost 0 bases and J lost 2 bases. CDR1 DFQATT and CDR2 SNEGSKA come from the germline V gene (reference sequence). The CDR3 runs to 16 residues. The CDR3 region has the DNA TGCAGTGCTAGAGATGCAGAGGGGGCAGGCAATCAGCCCCAGCATTTT. Amino acid sequence: CSARDAEGAGNQPQHF.

Ten or more counts support this clonotype. The chain couples TRBV7-2 to TRBJ2-7; TRBD2 matches at 8 bases. Germline lookup yields CDR1 SGHTA and CDR2 FQGNSA. Germline trimming cut 6 bases from V and 3 bases from J; bases unmatched to any gene: 13. CDR3 length equals 16 residues. As DNA, the CDR3 is TGTGCCAGCAGTCTCAGCGGGGGAAACCCTAACTACGAGCAGTACTTC. Protein product: CASSLSGGNPNYEQYF.

This clonotype was seen many times. CDR3 sequence reads: CASSSQTSGTYEQYF. DNA for the CDR3: TGTGCCAGCAGTTCCCAGACTAGCGGTACCTACGAGCAGTACTTC. The V and J genes are TRBV6-6 and TRBJ2-7; 9 bases are a match to TRBD2. Losses at the gene ends were 4 bases for V and 2 bases for J; bases not matched to a gene: 6. Germline V CDR1 and CDR2: MNHNY, SVGAGI (reference sequence). The CDR3 totals 15 residues.

This clonotype has a handful of counts. The CDR3 region is CASSVGTVPQETQYF. The CDR3 nucleotides are TGTGCCAGCAGCGTAGGGACAGTCCCCCAAGAGACCCAGTACTTC. The V call is TRBV9, the J call TRBJ2-5; a possible D gene is TRBD1 (6 bases). With 0 bases removed from V and 1 base from J, the gap between germline ends came to 10 bases. Looked up from germline, CDR1 is SGDLS and CDR2 is YYNGEE. This CDR3 has 15 amino acids.

Concerning this clonotype itself: A junction end diverges from the germline sequence, so it may reflect a read error. The chain couples TRBV6-4 to TRBJ1-6, with 9 positions matching TRBD1. CDR1 and CDR2 from the germline V gene are MRHNA and SNTAGT. This CDR3 contains 14 residues. The CDR3 DNA sequence: TGTGCAAGCAGACCCGGACAGGGGAATTCACCCCTCCACTTT. Translated: CASRPGQGNSPLHF.

This clonotype was seen repeatedly, ten times or more. At one boundary the junction diverges from the germline segment, which might be a read error. The V gene is TRBV13, the J gene TRBJ2-7; 7 bases map to TRBD2. CDR3 length: 13 amino acids. Germline lookup yields CDR1 PRHDT and CDR2 FYEKMQ (reference sequence). In nucleotides, the CDR3 is TGTGCCAGCAGCCTAGGGATAGCGGGCGAGCAGTACTTC. Its protein product is CASSLGIAGEQYF.

This clonotype was detected ten times or more. The V and J genes are TRBV19 and TRBJ2-2, with D possibly called TRBD1 or TRBD2 (6 bases each). The V and J ends lost 10 bases and 3 bases respectively, with 15 bases between them. The CDR3 is made up of 14 amino acids. Germline loops: CDR1 LNHDA, CDR2 SQIVND (reference sequence). CDR3 residues: CATKGGGDTGELFF. The CDR3 coding sequence is TGTGCCACAAAGGGGGGTGGCGACACCGGGGAGCTGTTTTTT.